The clone carrying this T cell receptor (beta chain) was seen more than once but under ten times. Its antigen is undetermined. Per germline, CDR1 SGHAT and CDR2 FQNNGV. This CDR3 is built from 16 residues. With V trimmed by 6 bases and J by 0 bases, 4 bases remained unmatched. The sample is drawn from a study of T cell responses to AZD1222 COVID-19 vaccine. Study-level background: Second doses that came at about 4 or about 12 weeks were put together.

Study-wide findings and caveats: Donors in the cohort were predominantly white British and more often female, and clonal diversity was possibly underestimated. Repertoires were sampled only after the peak T cell response.

Libraries were prepared by immunoSEQ multiplex PCR; TCRdb keeps only in-frame clonotypes and omits some of them. Of just under 35,000 clones in the sample, 86% are singletons; the top ten hold about 6.6%. This TCR was sampled from an adult in good health. This chain uses TRBV11-2 with TRBJ2-1, with TRBD2 matching over 11 bases. Sample: peripheral blood, taken on day 0 of AZD1222 vaccination. The DNA of the CDR3 is TGTGCCAGCAGAAATAGCGGGAGGGGCTCCTACAATGAGCAGTTCTTC. Translation: CASRNSGRGSYNEQFF. Complete variable domain (other parts from reference TRBV11-2 and TRBJ2-1): EAGVAQSPRYKIIEKRQSVAFWCNPISGHATLYWYQQILGQGPKLLIQFQNNGVVDDSQLPKDRFSAERLKGVDSTLKIQPAKLEDSAVYLCASRNSGRGSYNEQFFGPGTRLTVL.